These T cell receptor beta chains were read from a single sample in a study of T cells after yellow fever vaccination. TCRdb analysed the 5' RACE reads with MiXCR anew, one entry per CDR3 protein. This table holds about 340,000 distinct CDR3 sequences, approximately 4.2% found once. The sequenced sample was PBMCs, obtained 5 days after the yellow fever booster vaccination. Receptors originate from a man aged 18 to 29 who received the YFV17D yellow fever vaccine. CDR3s include the opening cysteine and the closing phenylalanine or tryptophan. A D gene is named only where the DNA matches it firmly. The size of a clone is reported for some rows only, either as once, few or many, or as a class for expanded clones.

NA | 14 | TRBJ2-7 | TRBV27 | NA | CASSSPGVSYEQYF | TGTGCCAGCAGTTCACCAGGGGTATCCTACGAGCAGTACTTC
few | 16 | TRBJ1-6 | TRBV4-2 | NA | CASSQASGTSYSPLHF | TGTGCCAGCAGCCAAGCCTCCGGGACCTCCTATTCACCCCTCCACTTT
NA | 13 | TRBJ2-1 | TRBV29-1 | NA | CSVEPVVSNEQFF | TGCAGCGTTGAACCAGTAGTTTCCAATGAGCAGTTCTTC
NA | 13 | TRBJ1-2 | TRBV3-1 | NA | CASRGSSLGGYTF | TGTGCCAGCCGGGGAAGTTCCCTGGGAGGCTACACCTTC
NA | 11 | TRBJ1-1 | TRBV6-5 | NA | CASRANTEAFF | TGTGCCAGCAGAGCTAACACTGAAGCTTTCTTT
few | 16 | TRBJ2-2 | TRBV4-1 | NA | CASSVAGSPNTGELFF | TGCGCCAGCAGCGTTGCGGGGTCTCCGAACACCGGGGAGCTGTTTTTT
few | 14 | TRBJ2-1 | TRBV20-1 | TRBD2 | CSAYDPGRGNEQFF | TGCAGTGCTTATGATCCGGGGAGGGGCAATGAGCAGTTCTTC
many | 16 | TRBJ2-5 | TRBV11-2 | NA | CASSLNRARTRGTQYF | TGTGCCAGCAGCTTAAACAGGGCACGTACTCGGGGGACCCAGTACTTC
many | 13 | TRBJ1-3 | TRBV20-1 | NA | CSAWGSSGNTIYF | TGCAGTGCCTGGGGGAGCTCTGGAAACACCATATATTTT
many | 16 | TRBJ2-3 | TRBV7-9 | NA | CASSPRWGLSTDTQYF | TGTGCCAGCAGCCCCAGATGGGGACTGAGCACAGATACGCAGTATTTT
many | 17 | TRBJ2-3 | TRBV24-1 | TRBD1 | CATSDQTGTGDANTQYF | TGTGCCACCAGTGATCAAACCGGGACAGGGGACGCAAATACGCAGTATTTT
few | 13 | TRBJ2-7 | TRBV19 | NA | CASSIVGDDEQYF | TGTGCCAGTAGTATAGTTGGGGACGACGAGCAGTACTTC
many | 15 | TRBJ2-7 | TRBV7-2 | NA | CASSTDLTASYEQYF | TGTGCCAGCAGTACCGACCTTACAGCGAGCTACGAGCAGTACTTC
NA | 13 | TRBJ1-1 | TRBV5-1 | NA | CASTGVQGTEAFF | TGCGCCAGCACAGGGGTTCAGGGCACTGAAGCTTTCTTT
few | 14 | TRBJ1-1 | TRBV7-9 | NA | CASSPLNGYTEAFF | TGTGCCAGCAGTCCCTTGAACGGGTACACTGAAGCTTTCTTT
many | 13 | TRBJ2-7 | TRBV6-6 | TRBD2 | CASKSGGLYEQYF | TGTGCCAGCAAGAGCGGGGGGCTATACGAGCAGTACTTC
NA | 16 | TRBJ2-5 | TRBV15 | TRBD1 | CATSSRTGGDRETQYF | TGTGCCACCAGCAGTCGGACAGGGGGGGACCGAGAGACCCAGTACTTC
many | 11 | TRBJ2-1 | TRBV29-1 | TRBD1 | CSVDGQDEQFF | TGCAGCGTCGATGGACAGGATGAGCAGTTCTTC
NA | 15 | TRBJ2-3 | TRBV12-3/TRBV12-4 | NA | CASSVDHGSTDTQYF | TGTGCCAGCAGTGTCGACCATGGAAGCACAGATACGCAGTATTTT
few | 16 | TRBJ2-6 | TRBV6-5 | NA | CASSYGQLSGANVLTF | TGTGCCAGCAGTTACGGACAGCTCTCTGGGGCCAACGTCCTGACTTTC
NA | 14 | TRBJ1-2 | TRBV27 | NA | CASSPRQANYGYTF | TGTGCCAGCAGTCCCAGACAGGCAAACTATGGCTACACCTTC
few | 15 | TRBJ2-1 | TRBV6-2/TRBV6-3 | NA | CASSQGWREYNEQFF | TGTGCCAGCAGCCAGGGATGGCGAGAGTACAATGAGCAGTTCTTC
many | 17 | TRBJ2-3 | TRBV5-1 | TRBD2 | CASSPYSGGGATDTQYF | TGCGCCAGCAGCCCCTACTCGGGCGGGGGAGCCACAGATACGCAGTATTTT
few | 15 | TRBJ2-1 | TRBV6-5 | TRBD2 | CASSYSGGGANEQFF | TGTGCCAGCAGTTACTCGGGCGGGGGGGCAAATGAGCAGTTCTTC
NA | 13 | TRBJ1-2 | TRBV20-1 | NA | CSALLSAGYGYTF | TGCAGTGCCCTACTATCCGCAGGGTATGGCTACACCTTC
many | 15 | TRBJ2-3 | TRBV7-2 | TRBD2 | CASSFNGGTTDTQYF | TGTGCCAGCAGCTTCAACGGGGGGACCACAGATACGCAGTATTTT
few | 14 | TRBJ2-2 | TRBV20-1 | NA | CSAARVGATGELFF | TGCAGTGCGGCTCGGGTAGGAGCCACCGGGGAGCTGTTTTTT